This T cell receptor (beta chain) stems from a study of blood T cell repertoires in COVID-19. This CDR3 region has 14 residues. The V gene's germline CDR1 is MGHDK and CDR2 SYGVNS. V lost 6 bases and J lost 0, with 11 bases in between. Data came from immunoSEQ multiplex PCR; TCRdb stores just in-frame clones and leaves some out. The data show 65,000 to 95,000 clones, around 91% seen once. Sequencing was carried out using peripheral blood. The chain uses TRBV25-1 and TRBJ1-1, with a tentative D call TRBD1 (6 bases). This sequence originates from a man in his 70s with active or convalescent COVID-19. CDR3 residues: CASRHQGLNTEAFF. CDR3 nucleotide sequence: TGTGCCAGCAGACATCAGGGGCTGAACACTGAAGCTTTCTTT.